The 23 T cell receptor beta chains listed next were all sequenced from one sample in a study of T cells in Graves' hyperthyroidism and ophthalmopathy. The CDR3 regions of TCR beta were amplified from RNA transcripts. In the first-round RT-PCR of the TCR CDR3, the HTBI primer set was used. TCRdb redid the calling of the multiplex PCR reads with MiXCR, one entry per CDR3 protein. Of 250,000 to 400,000 distinct CDR3 sequences in the sample, roughly 15% were seen once. Sequencing was done on a sample of blood. The receptors come from a woman aged 40 to 50 with Graves' ophthalmopathy.

The table lists this clonotype with many counts. The chain recombines TRBV6-4 with TRBJ1-2; D may be TRBD1 (5 bases). V was trimmed by 6 bases and J by 1 base, leaving 12 bases between them. CDR1 is MRHNA and CDR2 is SNTAGT in the germline V gene. The CDR3 extends over 14 amino acids. The CDR3 spells CASSRDGNNYGYTF. In nucleotides, the CDR3 is TGTGCCAGCAGCCGGGACGGAAATAACTATGGCTACACCTTC.

The rearrangement links TRBV7-9 to TRBJ2-2; the D call may be TRBD1 or TRBD2 (6 bases each). V gave up 5 bases and J gave up 5 bases, with 24 bases separating them. Germline loops: CDR1 SEHNR, CDR2 FQNEAQ (reference sequence). This CDR3 is 18 amino acids long. In nucleotides, the CDR3 is TGTGCCAGCAGCAAGGGGGAGGTCGGCCCTGGTGGGACCGGGGAGCTGTTTTTT. This codes for CASSKGEVGPGGTGELFF. Together with reference TRBV7-9 and TRBJ2-2, the CDR3 gives the full variable domain: DTGVSQNPRHKITKRGQNVTFRCDPISEHNRLYWYRQTLGQGPEFLTYFQNEAQLEKSRLLSDRFSAERPKGSFSTLEIQRTEQGDSAMYLCASSKGEVGPGGTGELFFGEGSRLTVL.

V usage is TRBV20-1 and J usage is TRBJ1-2, with TRBD1 matching over 7 bases. The CDR3 consists of 13 residues. V lost 5 bases and J lost 1; bases outside the gene matches: 4. CDR1 and CDR2 from the germline V gene are DFQATT and SNEGSKA (reference sequence). CDR3 loop: CSAQGGLNYGYTF. The CDR3, as DNA: TGCAGTGCTCAAGGGGGCCTTAACTATGGCTACACCTTC.

This clonotype was counted a few times. The V call is TRBV7-9, the J call TRBJ2-2, with TRBD2 as a possible D gene (6 bases). The germline CDR1 and CDR2 sequences are SEHNR and FQNEAQ (reference sequence). V shed 2 bases and J shed 7 bases, with 11 bases lying between them. CDR3 length equals 14 residues. As DNA, the CDR3 is TGTGCCAGCAGCTTACTAGCGTCGCTCGGGGAGCTGTTTTTT. It codes for CASSLLASLGELFF.

This clonotype turned up a few times. The rearrangement uses TRBV3-1 and TRBJ1-6; D is uncertain. V dropped 0 bases and J dropped 9 bases, with 12 bases sitting between them. The CDR3 covers 15 residues. The germline V gene encodes CDR1 LGHDT and CDR2 YNNKEL (reference sequence). Written as DNA, the CDR3 is TGTGCCAGCAGCCAAGATTGGACCCTTCGTTCACCCCTCCACTTT. It codes for CASSQDWTLRSPLHF.

This clonotype was counted many times. This chain joins TRBV6-1 and TRBJ2-3, with TRBD2 matching over 11 bases. V shed 4 bases and J 4 bases; nucleotides not matched to a gene: 7. There are 16 residues in the CDR3. Per germline, CDR1 MNHNS and CDR2 SASEGT. The CDR3 DNA reads TGTGCCAGCAGTGGATCTAGCGGGGGGTTTTCAGATACGCAGTATTTT. Translating gives CASSGSSGGFSDTQYF.

This clonotype came up many times. V and J are TRBV5-1 and TRBJ2-7; TRBD2 matches 9 bases. This CDR3 has 16 residues. CDR1 is SGHRS and CDR2 is YFSETQ in the germline V gene. The V gene end was trimmed by 4 bases and the J gene end by 0 bases; junction bases not matched to a gene: 8. The CDR3 here is CASSLGPSGTSYEQYF. The DNA for the CDR3 is TGCGCCAGCAGCCTGGGGCCTAGCGGGACCTCCTACGAGCAGTACTTC.

CDR3 bases: TGTGCCAGCTCACCACTAGGTTCGACAGGGGGCGAAATGGTCACCTTC. Translation: CASSPLGSTGGEMVTF. The chain carries TRBV18 and TRBJ1-2; 10 bases are shared with TRBD1. Trimming removed 1 base from V and 13 bases from J; junction bases left unmatched: 15. Germline values: CDR1 KGHSH, CDR2 LQKENI. The CDR3 extends over 16 amino acids.

The rearrangement joins TRBV5-4 to TRBJ2-7; no firm D call. The germline V gene encodes CDR1 SGHNT and CDR2 YYREEE (reference sequence). CDR3 size: 14 residues. Trimming cost V 6 bases and J 3 bases, with 16 bases left between them. DNA of the CDR3: TGTGCCAGCAACCGGAAAGGGTTTGGCTACGAGCAGTACTTC. Protein: CASNRKGFGYEQYF.

This clonotype was observed a few times. With a much larger clone just one base away, this may be a read error. The V call is TRBV28, the J call TRBJ2-6; D perhaps matches TRBD1 (5 bases). Germline V gene sequence: CDR1 MDHEN, CDR2 SYDVKM. Trimming stripped 6 bases from V and 3 bases from J, with 9 bases between. The CDR3 is made up of 14 amino acids. The chain's CDR3 is CASSPGFGANVLTF. As DNA, the CDR3 is TGTGCCAGCAGCCCAGGGTTTGGGGCCAACGTCCTGACTTTC. Looking up the rest from reference TRBV28 and TRBJ2-6 gives the full variable domain: DVKVTQSSRYLVKRTGEKVFLECVQDMDHENMFWYRQDPGLGLRLIYFSYDVKMKEKGDIPEGYSVSREKKERFSLILESASTNQTSMYLCASSPGFGANVLTFGAGSRLTVL.

There are many counts of this clonotype. The CDR3 coding sequence is TGTGCCAGCGGGTGGCTCGTGGGGAACACTGAAGCTTTCTTT. Its protein product is CASGWLVGNTEAFF. This rearrangement joins TRBV28 to TRBJ1-1; D gene unclear. The CDR3 has 14 residues. CDR1 and CDR2 from the germline V gene are MDHEN and SYDVKM. Deletions cut 8 bases from V and 1 base from J, with 14 bases between.

The CDR3 coding sequence is TGTGCCAGCAGTCTTCAGCGGGATAGGGTGACCCAGTACTTC. It translates to CASSLQRDRVTQYF. V usage is TRBV12-3 or TRBV12-4 and J usage is TRBJ2-5; 7 bases are shared with TRBD2. The CDR3 loop spans 14 amino acids. Trimming took 5 bases from V and 7 from J; bases not matched to a gene: 10.

This clonotype was found many times. The chain uses TRBV20-1 and TRBJ1-2; D ambiguous. V dropped 2 bases and J dropped 7 bases, with 5 bases sitting between them. The length of the CDR3 is 10 residues. Germline CDR1 DFQATT, CDR2 SNEGSKA (reference sequence). The CDR3 spells CSARPTGYTF. The CDR3 DNA follows: TGCAGTGCTAGACCTACTGGCTACACCTTC.

Many counts were recorded for this clonotype. The chain is built from TRBV27 and TRBJ1-1; TRBD1 is a possible D gene (6 bases). This CDR3 region has 13 residues. CDR1 is MNHEY, CDR2 SMNVEV, per germline (reference sequence). V dropped 6 bases and J dropped 5 bases, with 13 bases sitting between them. In DNA, the CDR3 is TGTGCCAGCAGCCTTTACAGGGAAACTGAAGCTTTCTTT. Encoded protein: CASSLYRETEAFF.

This clonotype was found many times. The genes are TRBV12-3 or TRBV12-4 and TRBJ2-5, with 7 positions matching TRBD2. V was pared by 5 bases and J by 4 bases, with 7 bases of the junction left unmatched. CDR3 length equals 14 residues. CDR3 DNA sequence: TGTGCCAGCAGTCCTAGCGGCGACGCAGAGACCCAGTACTTC. It is translated as CASSPSGDAETQYF.

This clonotype came up a few times. The chain links TRBV11-2 to TRBJ1-3; perhaps TRBD1 as D (6 bases). Germline V gene data show CDR1 as SGHAT and CDR2 as FQNNGV. The V end lost 5 bases, the J end lost 4 bases, and 12 bases lay between the germline ends. There are 14 residues in the CDR3. The CDR3 is CASSVGGYGNTIYF. The CDR3 region has the DNA TGTGCCAGCAGCGTAGGGGGGTACGGAAACACCATATATTTT.

This clonotype was recorded at least ten times. This chain links TRBV27 with TRBJ1-2; D unresolved. This CDR3 contains 14 residues. The ends were cut back, 7 bases at V and 5 bases at J, with 17 bases in the middle. CDR1 and CDR2 from the germline V gene are MNHEY and SMNVEV (reference sequence). CDR3 in amino acids: CASTSWGSGYGYTF. CDR3 nucleotides: TGTGCCAGCACCTCATGGGGTTCGGGGTATGGCTACACCTTC.

This clonotype has just a few counts. The chain joins TRBV29-1 to TRBJ2-3; D is perhaps TRBD1 or TRBD2 (5 bases each). This CDR3 comprises 11 residues. The V end was cut by 8 bases, the J end by 8 bases, with 14 bases between. Germline CDR1 is SQVTM and CDR2 is ANQGSEA. CDR3 nucleotides: TGCAGCTCCACGGGGCTGGGTACGCAGTATTTT. This translates into CSSTGLGTQYF.

This clonotype was recorded at least ten times. V gene TRBV5-6 combines with J gene TRBJ1-2; no clear D. This CDR3 has 14 amino acids. V lost 0 bases and J 3 bases, leaving 9 bases between the germline ends. Germline loops: CDR1 SGHDT, CDR2 YYEEEE. Here the CDR3 DNA reads TGTGCCAGCAGCTTGGCCACCGATTACTATGGCTACACCTTC. Its protein is CASSLATDYYGYTF.

V gene TRBV20-1 combines with J gene TRBJ1-1, with 10 bases matching TRBD1. The CDR3 totals 17 residues. With 3 bases clipped from V and 1 base from J, the junction kept 11 bases outside the gene matches. Germline V gene lookup returns CDR1 DFQATT and CDR2 SNEGSKA (reference sequence). The CDR3 nucleotides read TGCAGTGCTAGCCTCCGGGACAGGGGCTCTCCGAACACTGAAGCTTTCTTT. Translating gives CSASLRDRGSPNTEAFF.

There are many counts of this clonotype. The chain employs TRBV28 and TRBJ1-1; 8 nucleotides line up with TRBD1. Trimming removed 7 bases from V and 6 bases from J; junction bases left unmatched: 10. CDR1 and CDR2 (germline): MDHEN, SYDVKM. The CDR3 runs to 14 residues. CDR3 DNA sequence: TGTGCCAGCATGACTTCTGACAGGGGCCCTGAAGCTTTCTTT. Its translation is CASMTSDRGPEAFF.

This clonotype was detected many times. The chain employs TRBV28 and TRBJ2-7; maybe TRBD2 (6 bases). This CDR3 region has 15 residues. CDR1 is MDHEN, CDR2 SYDVKM, per germline. The V end was cut by 5 bases, the J end by 6 bases, with 20 bases between. CDR3 nucleotide sequence: TGTGCCAGCAGTCCCGGGGTGGGACTTAGTGGCGAGCAGTACTTC. It specifies CASSPGVGLSGEQYF.

This clonotype has ten or more counts. The chain couples TRBV2 to TRBJ2-6; D is undetermined. The V end was cut by 6 bases, the J end by 0 bases, with 3 bases between. The CDR3 consists of 13 residues. Germline CDR1 reads SNHLY; CDR2 reads FYNNEI. This CDR3 is CASRNSGANVLTF. The DNA for the CDR3 is TGTGCCAGCAGGAACTCTGGGGCCAACGTCCTGACTTTC.